Following are 14 T cell receptor beta chains from one sample sequenced in a study of blood T cell repertoires in COVID-19. Profiling relied on immunoSEQ multiplex PCR, and the TCRdb table lists in-frame clones only, not all of them. The table includes about 64,000 clones, around 86% detected once. The sample was peripheral blood. Source of these receptors: a human donor in a cohort sampled during active COVID-19.

By sample fraction, this clone is medium-sized (0.01 to 0.1%). V and J are TRBV5-1 and TRBJ2-7; TRBD2 matches 16 bases. Germline-derived CDR1 and CDR2 are SGHRS and YFSETQ. V gave up 1 base and J gave up 4 bases; unmatched junction bases: 5. This CDR3 is 17 amino acids long. The DNA of the CDR3 is TGCGCCAGCAGCTTGTACGGGACTAGCGGGGGGGCGTACGAGCAGTACTTC. As protein: CASSLYGTSGGAYEQYF.

CDR3 bases: TGTGCCAGTAGACCCAGGGTACCGTCCACAGATACGCAGTATTTT. Translating it yields CASRPRVPSTDTQYF. The J gene is TRBJ2-3, the V gene TRBV19; possible D gene TRBD1, 5 bases. This CDR3 comprises 15 residues. Germline CDR1 is LNHDA and CDR2 is SQIVND (reference sequence). V lost 6 bases, J lost 2 bases, and 15 bases lay in between.

This chain links TRBV12-5 with TRBJ2-3; D is perhaps TRBD2 (5 bases). Looked up from germline, CDR1 is LGHNT and CDR2 is FRNRAP. The CDR3 is made up of 14 amino acids. Trimming cost V 1 base and J 6 bases, with 11 bases left between them. CDR3 sequence reads: CASGLGGLGDTQYF. The CDR3 DNA reads TGTGCTAGTGGTTTGGGCGGGTTGGGGGATACGCAGTATTTT.

The chain uses TRBV24-1 and TRBJ1-5; TRBD1 aligns across 7 bases. The J segment lost 0 bases and the V segment lost 2 bases, leaving 12 bases of the junction unmatched. The CDR3 loop spans 19 amino acids. Germline V gene data show CDR1 as KGHDR and CDR2 as SFDVKD. This chain's CDR3 is CATSDSQGWGAHSNQPQHF. The CDR3 DNA reads as TGTGCCACCAGTGATTCACAGGGGTGGGGGGCGCATAGCAATCAGCCCCAGCATTTT.

This chain connects TRBV5-4 to TRBJ2-3; 7 nucleotides agree with TRBD1. Unmatched junction bases numbered 23, after V lost 3 bases and J lost 4 bases. The CDR3 length is 20 residues. Germline lookup yields CDR1 SGHNT and CDR2 YYREEE (reference sequence). The CDR3 loop is CASSSGTDYDFVGYADTQYF. CDR3 sequence (DNA): TGTGCCAGCAGCTCTGGGACAGATTATGACTTTGTGGGTTATGCAGATACGCAGTATTTT.

The rearrangement links TRBV21-1 to TRBJ1-5; the table assigns TRBD1, which was not confirmed against the DNA. TRBV21-1 represents a pseudogene. The CDR3 loop spans 13 amino acids. In DNA form, the CDR3 reads TGTGCCAGCAGCAAAGGATGGCCATATTCCCAGCATTTT. Translated, it gives CASSKGWPYSQHF.

The chain is built from TRBV11-2 and TRBJ1-1; D is ambiguous. Trimming removed 2 bases from V and 4 bases from J, with 11 bases in between. CDR3 length: 14 residues. Germline values: CDR1 SGHAT, CDR2 FQNNGV. Here the CDR3 DNA reads TGTGCCAGCAGCTTATTCCGGGAAAGCACTGAAGCTTTCTTT. It translates to CASSLFRESTEAFF.

V gene TRBV28 combines with J gene TRBJ1-2; 7 positions agree with TRBD1. Trimming removed 3 bases from V and 5 bases from J; junction bases left unmatched: 9. This CDR3 spans 15 amino acids. Germline V gene sequence: CDR1 MDHEN, CDR2 SYDVKM. Written as DNA, the CDR3 is TGTGCCAGCAGTTTGTTCGACAGGGATCTATATGGCTACACCTTC. Translating it yields CASSLFDRDLYGYTF.

The rearrangement uses TRBV28 and TRBJ2-2, with D maybe TRBD2 (5 bases). Per the germline V gene, CDR1 is MDHEN and CDR2 is SYDVKM. This CDR3 spans 12 amino acids. V was trimmed by 7 bases and J by 5 bases, leaving 8 bases between them. The CDR3: CASIGETGELFF. For the CDR3, the DNA is TGTGCCAGCATCGGGGAAACCGGGGAGCTGTTTTTT.

V and J are TRBV18 and TRBJ1-5; possibly TRBD1 for D (5 bases). Trimming left V 11 bases short and J 0 bases short, with 26 bases between. The germline gives CDR1 KGHSH, CDR2 LQKENI. This CDR3 comprises 18 residues. CDR3 DNA: TGTGCCGCCCACCAGGGATCGGACGGTCGTTATAGCAATCAGCCCCAGCATTTT. Translated, it gives CAAHQGSDGRYSNQPQHF.

The chain combines TRBV3-1 (or the pseudogene TRBV3-2) with TRBJ1-1, with TRBD1 identical over 8 bases. Per the germline V gene, CDR1 is LGHDT and CDR2 is YNNKEL (reference sequence). After removal of 4 bases from V and 4 bases from J, the junction contained 8 bases not matched to a gene. The CDR3 covers 15 residues. The CDR3, as DNA: TGTGCCAGCAGCCCCTGGACAGGGTTTGGCACTGAAGCTTTCTTT. Protein: CASSPWTGFGTEAFF.

V usage is TRBV5-4 and J usage is TRBJ1-1; maybe TRBD1 (5 bases). CDR1 SGHNT and CDR2 YYREEE come from the germline V gene (reference sequence). This CDR3 region has 13 residues. V lost 0 bases and J lost 6, with 9 bases in between. The CDR3 region has the DNA TGTGCCAGCAGCTTGGGGCAGGGTGCTGAAGCTTTCTTT. It specifies CASSLGQGAEAFF.

CDR3 region: CASSPGYPITGTEAFF. The CDR3 DNA is TGTGCCAGCAGCCCGGGATATCCCATTACGGGCACTGAAGCTTTCTTT. The rearrangement uses TRBV5-5 and TRBJ1-1; D call uncertain. Germline CDR1 is SGHKS and CDR2 is YYEKEE (reference sequence). The CDR3 has 16 residues. Trimming pared 4 bases from V and 4 bases from J, leaving 20 bases between.

V and J are TRBV5-1 and TRBJ2-3; tentatively, D is TRBD2 (6 bases). Trimming pared 0 bases from V and 1 base from J, leaving 18 bases between. In germline, CDR1 is SGHRS, CDR2 YFSETQ. The CDR3 contains 18 residues. Written as DNA, the CDR3 is TGCGCCAGCAGCTTGGACGTGAGGGGAGGTCGGGGCACAGATACGCAGTATTTT. Its protein product is CASSLDVRGGRGTDTQYF. Complete variable domain (other parts from reference TRBV5-1 and TRBJ2-3): KAGVTQTPRYLIKTRGQQVTLSCSPISGHRSVSWYQQTPGQGLQFLFEYFSETQRNKGNFPGRFSGRQFSNSRSEMNVSTLELGDSALYLCASSLDVRGGRGTDTQYFGPGTRLTVL.